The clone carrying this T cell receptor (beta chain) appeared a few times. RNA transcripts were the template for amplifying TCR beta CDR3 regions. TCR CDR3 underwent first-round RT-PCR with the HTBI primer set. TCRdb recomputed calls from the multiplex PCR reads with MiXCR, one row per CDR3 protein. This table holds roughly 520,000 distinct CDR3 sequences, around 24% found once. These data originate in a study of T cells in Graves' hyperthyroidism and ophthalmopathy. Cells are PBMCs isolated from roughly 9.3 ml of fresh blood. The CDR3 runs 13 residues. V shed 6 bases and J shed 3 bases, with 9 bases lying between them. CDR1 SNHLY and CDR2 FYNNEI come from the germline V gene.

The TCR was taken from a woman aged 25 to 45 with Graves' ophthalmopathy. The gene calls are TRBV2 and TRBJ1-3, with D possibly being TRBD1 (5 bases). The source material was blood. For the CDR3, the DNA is TGTGCCAGCAGGGGGACGAATGGAAACACCATATATTTT. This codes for CASRGTNGNTIYF.